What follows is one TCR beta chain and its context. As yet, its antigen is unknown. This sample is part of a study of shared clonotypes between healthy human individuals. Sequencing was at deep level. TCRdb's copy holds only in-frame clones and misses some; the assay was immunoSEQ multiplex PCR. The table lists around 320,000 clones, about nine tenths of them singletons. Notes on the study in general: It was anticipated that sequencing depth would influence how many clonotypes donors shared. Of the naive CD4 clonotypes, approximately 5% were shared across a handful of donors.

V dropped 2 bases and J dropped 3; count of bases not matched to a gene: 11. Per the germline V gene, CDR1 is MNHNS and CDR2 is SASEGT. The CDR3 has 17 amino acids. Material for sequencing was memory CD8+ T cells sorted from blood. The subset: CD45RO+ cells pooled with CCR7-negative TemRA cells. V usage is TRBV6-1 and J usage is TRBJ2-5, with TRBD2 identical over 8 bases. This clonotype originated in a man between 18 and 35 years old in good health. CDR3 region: CASSEPSLAGLKETQYF. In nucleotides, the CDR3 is TGTGCCAGCAGTGAACCGTCCCTAGCGGGCCTAAAAGAGACCCAGTACTTC.